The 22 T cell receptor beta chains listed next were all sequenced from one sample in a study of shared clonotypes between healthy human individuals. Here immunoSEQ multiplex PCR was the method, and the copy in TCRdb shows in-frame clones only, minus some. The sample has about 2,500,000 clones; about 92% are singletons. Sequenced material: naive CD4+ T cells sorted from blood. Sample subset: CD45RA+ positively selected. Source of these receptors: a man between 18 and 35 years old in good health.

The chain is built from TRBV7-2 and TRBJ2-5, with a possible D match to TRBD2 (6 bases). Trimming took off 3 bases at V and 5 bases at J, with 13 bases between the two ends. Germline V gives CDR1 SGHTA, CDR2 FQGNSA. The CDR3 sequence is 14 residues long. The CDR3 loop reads CASSLAGLKETQYF. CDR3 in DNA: TGTGCCAGCAGCTTGGCGGGGCTAAAGGAGACCCAGTACTTC.

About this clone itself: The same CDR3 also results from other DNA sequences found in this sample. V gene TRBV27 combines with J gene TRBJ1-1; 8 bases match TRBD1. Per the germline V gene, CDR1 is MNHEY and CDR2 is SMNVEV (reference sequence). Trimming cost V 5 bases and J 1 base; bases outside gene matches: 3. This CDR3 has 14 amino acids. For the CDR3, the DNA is TGTGCCAGCAGTCTAGGACAGGGGAACACTGAAGCTTTCTTT. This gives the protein CASSLGQGNTEAFF.

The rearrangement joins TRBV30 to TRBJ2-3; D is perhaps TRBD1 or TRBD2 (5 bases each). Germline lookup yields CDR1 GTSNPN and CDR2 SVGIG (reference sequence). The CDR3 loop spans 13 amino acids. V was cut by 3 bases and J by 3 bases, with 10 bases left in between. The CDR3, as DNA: TGTGCCTGGAGAGGGTGGGGGACAGATACGCAGTATTTT. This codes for CAWRGWGTDTQYF.

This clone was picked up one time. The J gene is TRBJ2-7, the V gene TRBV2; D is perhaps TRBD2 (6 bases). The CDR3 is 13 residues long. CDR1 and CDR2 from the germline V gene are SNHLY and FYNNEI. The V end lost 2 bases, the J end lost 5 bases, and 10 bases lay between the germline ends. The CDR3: CASSEQGGDEQYF. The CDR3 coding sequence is TGTGCCAGCAGTGAACAGGGAGGAGACGAGCAGTACTTC. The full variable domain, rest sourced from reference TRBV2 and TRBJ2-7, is EPEVTQTPSHQVTQMGQEVILRCVPISNHLYFYWYRQILGQKVEFLVSFYNNEISEKSEIFDDQFSVERPDGSNFTLKIRSTKLEDSAMYFCASSEQGGDEQYFGPGTRLTVT.

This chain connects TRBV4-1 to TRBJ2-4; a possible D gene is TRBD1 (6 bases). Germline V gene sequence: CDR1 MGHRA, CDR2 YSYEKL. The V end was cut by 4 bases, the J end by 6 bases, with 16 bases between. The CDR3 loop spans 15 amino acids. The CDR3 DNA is TGCGCCAGCAGCCCACCTGGACAGCCGGCAAACATTCAGTACTTC. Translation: CASSPPGQPANIQYF.

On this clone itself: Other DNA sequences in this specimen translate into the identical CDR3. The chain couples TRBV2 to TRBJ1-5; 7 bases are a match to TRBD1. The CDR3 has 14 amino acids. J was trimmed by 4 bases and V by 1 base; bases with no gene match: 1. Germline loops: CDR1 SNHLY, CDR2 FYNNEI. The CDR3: CASSEGTGNQPQHF. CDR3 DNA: TGTGCCAGCAGTGAAGGGACAGGTAATCAGCCCCAGCATTTT. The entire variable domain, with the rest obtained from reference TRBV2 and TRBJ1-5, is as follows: EPEVTQTPSHQVTQMGQEVILRCVPISNHLYFYWYRQILGQKVEFLVSFYNNEISEKSEIFDDQFSVERPDGSNFTLKIRSTKLEDSAMYFCASSEGTGNQPQHFGDGTRLSIL.

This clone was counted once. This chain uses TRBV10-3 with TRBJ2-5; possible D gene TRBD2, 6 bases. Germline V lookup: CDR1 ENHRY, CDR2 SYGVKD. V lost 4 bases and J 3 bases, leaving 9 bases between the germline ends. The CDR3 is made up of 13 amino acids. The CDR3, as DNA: TGTGCCATCAGTGTTCCGGGAGAAGAGACCCAGTACTTC. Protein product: CAISVPGEETQYF.

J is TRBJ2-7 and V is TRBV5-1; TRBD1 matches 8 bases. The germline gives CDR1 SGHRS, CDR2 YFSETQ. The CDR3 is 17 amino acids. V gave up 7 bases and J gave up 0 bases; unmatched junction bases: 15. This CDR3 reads CASQNDRGRGSSYEQYF. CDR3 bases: TGCGCCAGCCAAAACGACAGGGGTCGGGGCAGCTCCTACGAGCAGTACTTC.

The CDR3 DNA follows: TGTGCCAGCTCACCACTGGGTCCCGGTGCACCCCTCCACTTT. Translation: CASSPLGPGAPLHF. V is TRBV18 and J is TRBJ1-6; no reliable D call. The V and J ends lost 1 base and 11 bases respectively, with 12 bases between them. Germline V gene lookup returns CDR1 KGHSH and CDR2 LQKENI. This CDR3 spans 14 amino acids.

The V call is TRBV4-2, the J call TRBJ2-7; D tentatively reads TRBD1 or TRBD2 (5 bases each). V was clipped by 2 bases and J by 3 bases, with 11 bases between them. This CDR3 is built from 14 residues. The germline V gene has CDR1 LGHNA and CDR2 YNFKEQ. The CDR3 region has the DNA TGTGCCAGCAGCCAACCGGGACCCAGCTACGAGCAGTACTTC. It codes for CASSQPGPSYEQYF.

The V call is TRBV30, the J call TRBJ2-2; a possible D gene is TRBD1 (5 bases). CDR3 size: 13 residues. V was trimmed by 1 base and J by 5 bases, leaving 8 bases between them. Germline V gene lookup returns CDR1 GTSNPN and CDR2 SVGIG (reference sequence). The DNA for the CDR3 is TGTGCCTGGAGTGCACAGGCAACCGGGGAGCTGTTTTTT. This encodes CAWSAQATGELFF.

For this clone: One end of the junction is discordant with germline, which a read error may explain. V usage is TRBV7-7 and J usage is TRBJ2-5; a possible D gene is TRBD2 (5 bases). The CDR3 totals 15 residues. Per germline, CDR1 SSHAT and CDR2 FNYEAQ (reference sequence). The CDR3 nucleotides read TGTGCTAGCAGCTTAGGACTGATGTACCAAGAGACCCAGTACTTC. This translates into CASSLGLMYQETQYF.

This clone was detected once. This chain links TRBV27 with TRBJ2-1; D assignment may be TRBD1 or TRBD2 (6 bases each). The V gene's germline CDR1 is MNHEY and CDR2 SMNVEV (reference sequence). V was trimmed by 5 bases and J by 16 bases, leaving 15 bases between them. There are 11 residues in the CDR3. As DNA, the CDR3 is TGTGCCAGCAGTCCCGGGGGCCCCCCTTTCTTC. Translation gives CASSPGGPPFF.

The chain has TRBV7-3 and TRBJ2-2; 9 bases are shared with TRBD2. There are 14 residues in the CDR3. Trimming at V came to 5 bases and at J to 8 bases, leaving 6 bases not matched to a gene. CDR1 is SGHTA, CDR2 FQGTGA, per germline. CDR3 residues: CASSTGLASGELFF. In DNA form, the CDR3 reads TGTGCCAGCAGCACGGGACTAGCTTCAGGGGAGCTGTTTTTT.

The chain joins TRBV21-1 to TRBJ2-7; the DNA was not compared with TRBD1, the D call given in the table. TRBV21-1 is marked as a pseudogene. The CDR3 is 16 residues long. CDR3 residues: CASSPGRDRVSYEQYF. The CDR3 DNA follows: TGTGCCAGCAGCCCAGGAAGAGACAGGGTCTCCTACGAGCAGTACTTC.

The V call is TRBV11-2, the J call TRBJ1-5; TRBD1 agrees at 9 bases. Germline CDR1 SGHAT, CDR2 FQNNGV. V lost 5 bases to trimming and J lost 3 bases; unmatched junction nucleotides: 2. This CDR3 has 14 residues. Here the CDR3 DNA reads TGTGCCAGCAGCCGGACAGGGGACAATCAGCCCCAGCATTTT. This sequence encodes CASSRTGDNQPQHF.

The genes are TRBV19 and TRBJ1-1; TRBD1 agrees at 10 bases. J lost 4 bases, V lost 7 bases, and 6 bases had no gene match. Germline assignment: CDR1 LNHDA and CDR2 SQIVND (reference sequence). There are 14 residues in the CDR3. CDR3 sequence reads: CASTPWTGGTEAFF. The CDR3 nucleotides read TGTGCCAGTACCCCCTGGACAGGGGGCACTGAAGCTTTCTTT.

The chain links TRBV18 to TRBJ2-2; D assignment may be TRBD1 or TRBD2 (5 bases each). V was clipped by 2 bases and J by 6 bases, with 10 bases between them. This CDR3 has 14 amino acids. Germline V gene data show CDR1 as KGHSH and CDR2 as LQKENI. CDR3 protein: CASSPREGPGELFF. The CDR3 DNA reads TGTGCCAGCTCACCAAGAGAGGGGCCCGGGGAGCTGTTTTTT.

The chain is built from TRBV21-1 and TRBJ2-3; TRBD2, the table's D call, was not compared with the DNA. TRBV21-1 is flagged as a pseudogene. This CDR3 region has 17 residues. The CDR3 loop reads CASSKDCRTSGTDTQYF. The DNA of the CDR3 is TGTGCCAGCAGCAAAGATTGCAGGACTAGCGGCACAGATACGCAGTATTTT.

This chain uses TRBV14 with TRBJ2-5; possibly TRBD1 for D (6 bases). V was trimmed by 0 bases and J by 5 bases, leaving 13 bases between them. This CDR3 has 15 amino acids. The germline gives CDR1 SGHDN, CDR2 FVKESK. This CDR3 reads CASSQDSGAGETQYF. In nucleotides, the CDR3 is TGTGCCAGCAGCCAAGATTCAGGGGCCGGGGAGACCCAGTACTTC.

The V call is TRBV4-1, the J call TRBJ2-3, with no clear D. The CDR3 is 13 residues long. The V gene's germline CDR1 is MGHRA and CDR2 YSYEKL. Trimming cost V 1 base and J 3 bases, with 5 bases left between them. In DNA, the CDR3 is TGCGCCAGCAGCCAAGCGGCAACAGATACGCAGTATTTT. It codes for CASSQAATDTQYF.

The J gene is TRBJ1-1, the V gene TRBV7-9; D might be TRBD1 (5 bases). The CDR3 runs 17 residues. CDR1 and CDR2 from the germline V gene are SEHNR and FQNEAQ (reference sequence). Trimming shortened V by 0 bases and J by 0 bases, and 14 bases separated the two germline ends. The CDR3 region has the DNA TGTGCCAGCAGCTTAGCGGGGCCAGTGGGTCTGAACACTGAAGCTTTCTTT. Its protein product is CASSLAGPVGLNTEAFF.